Listed below are T cell receptor beta chains from one sample, sequenced in a study of blood T cell repertoires in COVID-19. The data were produced by immunoSEQ multiplex PCR, yet TCRdb's version contains in-frame clones alone and is incomplete. The sample yields more than 250,000 clones, more than 80% seen once. Source material: peripheral blood. These receptors were obtained from a woman aged 45-65 years with COVID-19, enrolled during active disease. Both conserved end residues are part of each CDR3. A D gene is named only where the DNA matches it firmly. The size field is filled for only some rows; it gives once, few, many or a size class.

D	size	V	J	DNA	CDR3
NA	NA	TRBV10-3	TRBJ2-1	TGTGCCATCAATTCAGGGCCGACGGCTGAGCAGTTCTTC	CAINSGPTAEQFF
TRBD1	once	TRBV10-1	TRBJ2-3	TGCGCCAGCACGGACAGGGACGCAGATACGCAGTATTTT	CASTDRDADTQYF
NA	NA	TRBV3-1/TRBV3-2	TRBJ1-5	TGTGCCAGCAGCCCCAGGAAAGGACAGAAGCATTTT	CASSPRKGQKHF
NA	NA	TRBV6-1	TRBJ1-2	TGTGCCAGCAGTGAAGAGACTACGGGCGGCTACACCTTC	CASSEETTGGYTF
TRBD2	NA	TRBV27	TRBJ2-5	TGTGCCAGCAGTCCCCCCGGGGCTAGCGGGAGGGCCTGGGAGACCCAGTACTTC	CASSPPGASGRAWETQYF
NA	NA	TRBV11-1	TRBJ2-5	TGTGCCAGCAGCAATCGTTTAGTGGAGACCCAGTACTTC	CASSNRLVETQYF
TRBD2	NA	TRBV9	TRBJ2-1	TGTGCCAGCAGCGTAGGGAATACGGGAGGGCCTGGAAATGAGCAGTTCTTC	CASSVGNTGGPGNEQFF
NA	NA	TRBV5-1	TRBJ1-4	TGCGCCAGCAGCTTCGGCCAGGGGTCCGCAAATGAAAAACTGTTTTTT	CASSFGQGSANEKLFF
TRBD2	NA	TRBV19	TRBJ2-2	TGTGCCAGTAGTATCAAGAGCGGGGCGAACACCGGGGAGCTGTTTTTT	CASSIKSGANTGELFF
NA	once	TRBV30	TRBJ1-6	TGTGCCTGGAGTCACACGGGAGGGTTCGAATCACCCCTCCACTTT	CAWSHTGGFESPLHF
TRBD1	NA	TRBV6-5	TRBJ2-7	TGTGCCAGCACAGACCGACAGGGGGGAGTGTACGAGCAGTACTTC	CASTDRQGGVYEQYF
TRBD2	NA	TRBV5-1	TRBJ2-7	TGCGCCAGCAGACGCGTGGTGGGGACTAGCTCCTACGAGCAGTACTTC	CASRRVVGTSSYEQYF
NA	NA	TRBV4-1	TRBJ1-6	TGCGCCAGCAGCCCAGGGGATTATAATTCACCCCTCCACTTT	CASSPGDYNSPLHF
NA	NA	TRBV2	TRBJ2-1	TGTGCGCAAGCCCGGGAGAGACTTATTGAGCAGTTCTTC	CAQARERLIEQFF
NA	few	TRBV2	TRBJ2-2	TGTGCCAGCAGTGAAGAAATGGGGGGTACCGGGGAGCTGTTTTTT	CASSEEMGGTGELFF
NA	NA	TRBV20-1	TRBJ2-7	TGCAGTGCTAGTTTGCTGGGGAGCTCCTACGAGCAGTACTTC	CSASLLGSSYEQYF
NA	NA	TRBV7-9	TRBJ1-2	TGTGCCAGCACTATGGGGCGTTCTAACTATGGCTACACCTTC	CASTMGRSNYGYTF
TRBD1	NA	TRBV18	TRBJ1-2	TGTGCCAGCTCGGTAGCCAGGGGGCAAGATGGCTACACCTTC	CASSVARGQDGYTF
TRBD1	NA	TRBV15	TRBJ2-7	TGTGCCACCAGCAGAGATAGGGCAGGGGGCCCCTACGAGCAGTACTTC	CATSRDRAGGPYEQYF
TRBD1	once	TRBV7-6	TRBJ2-7	TGTGCCAGCAGCTTAGGGGACAGGGTTAGCTTC	CASSLGDRVSF
TRBD2	NA	TRBV5-6	TRBJ2-5	TGTGCCAGCAGCTCGCTAGCGGGAAGGGAGACCCAGTACTTC	CASSSLAGRETQYF
TRBD2	NA	TRBV30	TRBJ2-1	TGTGCCTGGAGTTTGGGGCCAAGCGGGATAGGATATGAGCAGTTCTTC	CAWSLGPSGIGYEQFF
TRBD1	NA	TRBV6-5	TRBJ2-1	TGTGCCAGCAGTAAAACGGGACAGGGGAAAAATGAGCAGTTCTTC	CASSKTGQGKNEQFF
TRBD2	NA	TRBV30	TRBJ2-1	TGTGCCTGGAGTGGTGTTAGCGGGATCCAGCAGTTCTTC	CAWSGVSGIQQFF
NA	NA	TRBV24-1	TRBJ1-1	TGTGCCACCAGTCTCCTGGCCACATCCGGGACTGGGGACACTGAAGCTTTCTTT	CATSLLATSGTGDTEAFF
NA	NA	TRBV4-1	TRBJ1-2	TGCGCCAGCAGCCCTCTGATTAAGGAAACAGGGAGAGAGGACTATGGCTACACCTTC	CASSPLIKETGREDYGYTF
TRBD1	few	TRBV27	TRBJ1-1	TGTGCCAGCAGCAGGACAGGGCCCACTGAAGCTTTCTTT	CASSRTGPTEAFF
NA	NA	TRBV19	TRBJ1-1	TGTGCCAGTAGCCTCGGGGGAAACACTGAAGCTTTCTTT	CASSLGGNTEAFF
NA	NA	TRBV6-5	TRBJ2-5	TGTGCCAGCAGGTTGGGAGCCACGGGGGAGACCCAGTACTTC	CASRLGATGETQYF
TRBD2	medium-sized	TRBV5-1	TRBJ2-6	TGCGCCAGCAGCTTGGTGTACCCGACTAGCGGGGGTCCTGGGGCCAACGTCCTGACTTTC	CASSLVYPTSGGPGANVLTF
NA	once	TRBV30	TRBJ1-2	TGTGCCTGGAGCGTAAATGACAGTCCCCAAGCTAACTATGGCTACACCTTC	CAWSVNDSPQANYGYTF
NA	NA	TRBV25-1	TRBJ2-2	TGTGCCAGCAGTGAATTGTATGGCCTGTCGAACACCGGGGAGCTGTTTTTT	CASSELYGLSNTGELFF
NA	NA	TRBV6-7	TRBJ2-7	TGTGCCAGCAGTTACCCCACGGGGAGGTGGGCCAGCTTCGGGCAGTACTTC	CASSYPTGRWASFGQYF
NA	NA	TRBV5-1	TRBJ2-7	TGCGCCAGCAGCTTGATGAGCGGTCTTAGCTCCTACGAGCAGTACTTC	CASSLMSGLSSYEQYF
TRBD1	NA	TRBV11-3	TRBJ1-1	TGTGCCAGCAAACAGGGGAAGGGTGACACTGAAGCTTTCTTT	CASKQGKGDTEAFF
TRBD2	few	TRBV6-1	TRBJ2-7	TGTGCCAGCAGTGAATCGGAACTAGCGGGAGATTTCTACGAGCAGTACTTC	CASSESELAGDFYEQYF
NA	NA	TRBV7-9	TRBJ1-1	TGTGCCAGCAGTCACTTCGGGGGGTACACTGAAGCTTTCTTT	CASSHFGGYTEAFF
TRBD1	NA	TRBV2	TRBJ1-2	TGTGCCAGCAGCGGCCCGGGACAGGGCAGGCCTTTATACGGCTACACCTTC	CASSGPGQGRPLYGYTF
TRBD2	once	TRBV18	TRBJ2-1	TGTGCCAGCTCCCCACTTTTGGGGACTAGCGATGAGCAGTTCTTC	CASSPLLGTSDEQFF
NA	NA	TRBV15	TRBJ2-5	TGTGCCACCAGCAGACTACAGGGAATCATAGAGACCCAGTACTTC	CATSRLQGIIETQYF
NA	NA	TRBV7-8	TRBJ2-1	TGTGCCAGCAGCTTAGAGTCCCACAGGGTGACTGACAATGAGCAGTTCTTC	CASSLESHRVTDNEQFF
NA	NA	TRBV2	TRBJ1-4	TGTGCCAGCAGTGACCGGGGGTATGAGGAAAAACTGTTTTTT	CASSDRGYEEKLFF
NA	NA	TRBV2	TRBJ2-5	TGTGCCAGCAGTCCACCCGGGAACCAAGAGACCCAGTACTTC	CASSPPGNQETQYF
TRBD1	NA	TRBV6-2/TRBV6-3	TRBJ2-1	TGTGCCAGCAGTTGGGATGACAGGGTTCTCGATGAGCAGTTCTTC	CASSWDDRVLDEQFF
NA	NA	TRBV9	TRBJ1-4	TGTGCCAGCAGCGCCGGGACACTATATAATGAAAAACTGTTTTTT	CASSAGTLYNEKLFF
NA	NA	TRBV30	TRBJ2-3	TGTGCCTGGAGTGGGCGGGGACGGACAGATACGCAGTATTTT	CAWSGRGRTDTQYF
NA	NA	TRBV10-2	TRBJ2-3	TGCGCCAGCAGTTCCCATGCACCTAACTACCGCACAGATACGCAGTATTTT	CASSSHAPNYRTDTQYF
TRBD2	NA	TRBV5-1	TRBJ2-3	TGCGCCAGCAGCTCTCCGGGACTAGCGGACAGCACAGATACGCAGTATTTT	CASSSPGLADSTDTQYF
NA	NA	TRBV11-3	TRBJ1-1	TGTGCCAGCAGGCAGGGGAAACTAAGGAACACCCAAAGGGCGGGCACTGAAGCTTTCTTT	CASRQGKLRNTQRAGTEAFF